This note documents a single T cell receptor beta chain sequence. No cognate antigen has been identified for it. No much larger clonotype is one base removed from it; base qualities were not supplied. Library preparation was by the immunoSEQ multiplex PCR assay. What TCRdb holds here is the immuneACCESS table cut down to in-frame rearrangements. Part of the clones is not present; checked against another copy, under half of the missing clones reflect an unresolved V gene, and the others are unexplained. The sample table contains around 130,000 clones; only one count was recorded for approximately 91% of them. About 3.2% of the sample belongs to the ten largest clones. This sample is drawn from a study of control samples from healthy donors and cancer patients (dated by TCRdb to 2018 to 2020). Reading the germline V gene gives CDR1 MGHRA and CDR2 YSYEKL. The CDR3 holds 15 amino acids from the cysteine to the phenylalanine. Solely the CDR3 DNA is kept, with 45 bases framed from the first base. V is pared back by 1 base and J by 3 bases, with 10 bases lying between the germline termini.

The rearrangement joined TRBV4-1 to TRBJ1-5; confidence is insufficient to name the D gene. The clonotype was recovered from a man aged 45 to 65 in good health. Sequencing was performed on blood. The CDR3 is CASSQVSGNNQPQHF. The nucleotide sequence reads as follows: TGCGCCAGCAGCCAAGTCTCAGGAAACAATCAGCCCCAGCATTTT.